This T cell receptor beta chain was profiled in a study of T cells in Graves' hyperthyroidism and ophthalmopathy. The sample holds many counts of this clonotype. In germline, CDR1 is MNHNS, CDR2 SASEGT. Trimming took off 5 bases at V and 7 bases at J, with 15 bases between the two ends. The CDR3 sequence is 14 residues long. The TCR beta CDR3 regions underwent amplification using RNA transcripts as the source. The HTBI primer set drove a first-round RT-PCR of the TCR CDR3. Using its own MiXCR run on the multiplex PCR reads, TCRdb lists one record per CDR3 protein. The sample lists a few hundred thousand distinct CDR3 sequences, roughly 15% occurring once.

The V and J genes are TRBV6-1 and TRBJ1-5, with TRBD1 as a possible D gene (6 bases). The origin of this receptor is a woman aged 60 to 75 with Graves' ophthalmopathy. The source material was blood. The CDR3 DNA follows: TGTGCCAGCAGTCTAACAGGGATAGGGCAGCCCCAGCATTTT. Amino acids: CASSLTGIGQPQHF.